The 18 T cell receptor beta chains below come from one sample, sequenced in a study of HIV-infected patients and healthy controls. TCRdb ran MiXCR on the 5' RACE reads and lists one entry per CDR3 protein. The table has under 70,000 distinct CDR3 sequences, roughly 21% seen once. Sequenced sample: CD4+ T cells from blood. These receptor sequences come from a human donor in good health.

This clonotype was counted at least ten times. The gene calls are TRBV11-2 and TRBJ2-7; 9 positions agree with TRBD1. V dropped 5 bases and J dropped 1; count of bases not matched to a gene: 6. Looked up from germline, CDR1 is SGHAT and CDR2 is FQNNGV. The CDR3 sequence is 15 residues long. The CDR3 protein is CASSRTGVGSYEQYF. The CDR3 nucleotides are TGTGCCAGCAGCAGGACAGGGGTTGGTTCCTACGAGCAGTACTTC.

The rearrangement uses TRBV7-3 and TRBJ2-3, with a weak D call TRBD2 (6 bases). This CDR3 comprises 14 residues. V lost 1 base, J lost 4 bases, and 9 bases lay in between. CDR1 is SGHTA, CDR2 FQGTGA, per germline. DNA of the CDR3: TGTGCCAGCAGCTTAATAGCGGATTCAGATACGCAGTATTTT. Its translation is CASSLIADSDTQYF. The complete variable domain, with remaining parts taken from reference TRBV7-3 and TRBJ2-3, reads GAGVSQTPSNKVTEKGKYVELRCDPISGHTALYWYRQSLGQGPEFLIYFQGTGAADDSGLPNDRFFAVRPEGSVSTLKIQRTERGDSAVYLCASSLIADSDTQYFGPGTRLTVL.

DNA for the CDR3: TGTGCCACCAGTCCTAGCGGGAGGGGCACCTACAATGAGCAGTTCTTC. It yields the protein CATSPSGRGTYNEQFF. This chain connects TRBV24-1 to TRBJ2-1; 12 bases match TRBD2. The ends lost 6 bases at V and 2 bases at J; junction bases unmatched: 4. Germline V lookup: CDR1 KGHDR, CDR2 SFDVKD. The CDR3 sequence is 16 residues long.

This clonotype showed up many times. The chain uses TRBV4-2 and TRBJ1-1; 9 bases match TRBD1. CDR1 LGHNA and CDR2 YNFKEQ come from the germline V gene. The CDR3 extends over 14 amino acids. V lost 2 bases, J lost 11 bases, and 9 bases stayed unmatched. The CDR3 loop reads CASSQNTQGARAFF. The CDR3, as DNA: TGTGCCAGCAGCCAAAATACACAGGGGGCGAGGGCTTTCTTT.

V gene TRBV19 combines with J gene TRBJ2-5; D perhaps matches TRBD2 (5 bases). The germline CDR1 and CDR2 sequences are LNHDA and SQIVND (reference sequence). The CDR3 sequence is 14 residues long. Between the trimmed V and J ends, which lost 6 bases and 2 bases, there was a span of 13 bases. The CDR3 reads CASRINGLQETQYF. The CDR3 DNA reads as TGTGCCAGTAGAATAAATGGACTGCAAGAGACCCAGTACTTC.

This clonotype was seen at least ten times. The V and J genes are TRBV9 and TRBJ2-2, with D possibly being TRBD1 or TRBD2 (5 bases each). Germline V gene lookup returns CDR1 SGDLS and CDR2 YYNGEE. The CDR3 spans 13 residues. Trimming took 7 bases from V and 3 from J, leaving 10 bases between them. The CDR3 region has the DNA TGTGCCAGCGGGGGAGCATACACCGGGGAGCTGTTTTTT. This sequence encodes CASGGAYTGELFF.

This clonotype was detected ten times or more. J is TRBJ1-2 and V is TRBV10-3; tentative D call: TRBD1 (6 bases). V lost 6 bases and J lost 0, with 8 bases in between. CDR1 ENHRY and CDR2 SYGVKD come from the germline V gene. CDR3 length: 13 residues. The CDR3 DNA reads TGTGCCATCAGGGACAGTGCTAACTATGGCTACACCTTC. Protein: CAIRDSANYGYTF.

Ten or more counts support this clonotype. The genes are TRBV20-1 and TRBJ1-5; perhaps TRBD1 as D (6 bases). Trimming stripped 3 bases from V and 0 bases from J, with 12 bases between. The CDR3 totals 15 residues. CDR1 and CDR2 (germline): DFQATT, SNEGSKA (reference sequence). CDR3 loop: CSASTGQISNQPQHF. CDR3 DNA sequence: TGCAGTGCTAGCACAGGGCAGATTAGCAATCAGCCCCAGCATTTT.

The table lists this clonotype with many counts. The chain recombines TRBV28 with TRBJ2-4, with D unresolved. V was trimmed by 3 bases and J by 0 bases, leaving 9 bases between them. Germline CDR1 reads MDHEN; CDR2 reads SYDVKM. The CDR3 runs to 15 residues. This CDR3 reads CASSFPGVAKNIQYF. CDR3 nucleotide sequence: TGTGCCAGCAGTTTCCCAGGTGTAGCCAAAAACATTCAGTACTTC.

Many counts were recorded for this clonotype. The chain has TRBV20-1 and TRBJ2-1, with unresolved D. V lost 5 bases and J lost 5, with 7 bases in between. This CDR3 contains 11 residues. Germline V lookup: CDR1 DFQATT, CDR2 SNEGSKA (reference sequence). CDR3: CSAARNNEQFF. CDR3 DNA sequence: TGCAGTGCTGCAAGAAACAATGAGCAGTTCTTC.

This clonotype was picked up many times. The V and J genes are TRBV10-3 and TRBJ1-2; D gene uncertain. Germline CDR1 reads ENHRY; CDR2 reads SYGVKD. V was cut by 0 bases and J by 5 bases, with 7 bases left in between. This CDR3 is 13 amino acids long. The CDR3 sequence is CAISESAGYGYTF. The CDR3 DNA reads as TGTGCCATCAGTGAGTCGGCGGGTTATGGCTACACCTTC.

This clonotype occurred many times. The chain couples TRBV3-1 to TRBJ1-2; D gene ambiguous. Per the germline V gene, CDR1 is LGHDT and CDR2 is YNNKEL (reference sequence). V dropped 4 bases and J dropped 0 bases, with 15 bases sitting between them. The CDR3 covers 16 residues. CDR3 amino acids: CASSPFRATSNYGYTF. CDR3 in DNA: TGTGCCAGCAGCCCTTTCCGGGCCACCTCTAACTATGGCTACACCTTC.

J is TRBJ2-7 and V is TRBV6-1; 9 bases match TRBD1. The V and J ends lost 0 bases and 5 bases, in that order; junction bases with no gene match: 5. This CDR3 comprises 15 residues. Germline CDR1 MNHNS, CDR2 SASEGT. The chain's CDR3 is CASSEARDREDEQYF. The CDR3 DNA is TGTGCCAGCAGTGAAGCACGGGACAGGGAGGACGAGCAGTACTTC.

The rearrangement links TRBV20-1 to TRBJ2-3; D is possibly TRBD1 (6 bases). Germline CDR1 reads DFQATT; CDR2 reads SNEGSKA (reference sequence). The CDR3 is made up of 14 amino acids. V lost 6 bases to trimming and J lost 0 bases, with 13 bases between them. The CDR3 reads CSAGMRGSTDTQYF. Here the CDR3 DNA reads TGCAGTGCGGGAATGAGGGGGAGCACAGATACGCAGTATTTT.

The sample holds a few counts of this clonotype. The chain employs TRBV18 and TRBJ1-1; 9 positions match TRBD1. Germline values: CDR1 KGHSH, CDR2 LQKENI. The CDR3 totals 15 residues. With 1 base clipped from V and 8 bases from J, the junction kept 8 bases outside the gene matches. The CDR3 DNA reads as TGTGCCAGCTCACCACGGTTTGGGACAGGGACGGAAGCTTTCTTT. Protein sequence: CASSPRFGTGTEAFF.

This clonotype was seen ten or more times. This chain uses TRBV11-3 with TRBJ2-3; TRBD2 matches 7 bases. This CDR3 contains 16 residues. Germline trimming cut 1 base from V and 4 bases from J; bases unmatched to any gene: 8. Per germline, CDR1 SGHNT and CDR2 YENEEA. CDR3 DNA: TGTGCCAGCAGCTTAGGGCGGGAGAGCGTGGCAGATACGCAGTATTTT. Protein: CASSLGRESVADTQYF. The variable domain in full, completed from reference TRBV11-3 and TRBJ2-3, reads EAGVVQSPRYKIIEKKQPVAFWCNPISGHNTLYWYLQNLGQGPELLIRYENEEAVDDSQLPKDRFSAERLKGVDSTLKIQPAELGDSAVYLCASSLGRESVADTQYFGPGTRLTVL.

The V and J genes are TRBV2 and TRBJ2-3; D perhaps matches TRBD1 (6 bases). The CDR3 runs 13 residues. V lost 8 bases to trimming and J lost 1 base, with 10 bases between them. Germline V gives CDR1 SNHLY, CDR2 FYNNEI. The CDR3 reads CASDSGGTDTQYF. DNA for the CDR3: TGTGCCAGCGACTCAGGGGGCACAGATACGCAGTATTTT.

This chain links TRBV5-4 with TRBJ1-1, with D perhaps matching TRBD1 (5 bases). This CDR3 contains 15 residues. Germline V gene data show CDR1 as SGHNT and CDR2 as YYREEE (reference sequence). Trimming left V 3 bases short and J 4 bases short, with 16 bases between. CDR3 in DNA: TGTGCCAGCAGCTCTAAGTCGCGGGGGATCACTGAAGCTTTCTTT. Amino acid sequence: CASSSKSRGITEAFF.